This T cell receptor (beta chain) was identified in a study of metastatic and nonmetastatic thyroid tumors. V lost 8 bases, J lost 10 bases, and 8 bases stayed unmatched. The germline CDR1 and CDR2 sequences are SNHLY and FYNNEI. The CDR3 consists of 12 residues. The authors' processing: A classifier of distant metastasis in papillary thyroid cancer was built from CDR3 differences (across clinicopathological groups). TCRdb used MiXCR to call clones anew from the PCR reads. TCRdb, rather than the study authors, made the V and J calls. The sample carries around 7,000 clones, under 30% recorded once. No patient had received any treatment before thyroid surgery.

Sample: tumor tissue. The chain has TRBV2 and TRBJ2-1; 7 positions match TRBD2. This clonotype was sampled from a female donor with papillary thyroid cancer or a benign thyroid nodule (not recorded which). Some clones in this sample may be carry-over from other donors' samples. CDR3 loop: CASLPSGYEQFF. The CDR3 DNA reads TGTGCCAGCCTCCCTAGCGGTTACGAGCAGTTCTTC.